This section outlines one TCR beta chain sequence together with its context. The clone's antigen remains unknown. The sample originates from a study of T cells expressing NK-cell markers (dated by TCRdb to 2018 to 2020). Context from the whole study: In sorted CD3+CD56+NKG2C+, CD3+CD56+NKG2C- and CD3+CD56-NKG2C+ T-cell subsets from 8 or 9 donors, TCR beta-chain repertoires were profiled. Libraries were sequenced as 2 x 150 bp reads on Illumina HiSeq 2000/2500, MiSeq or NextSeq. Seven of the eight sequenced donors were HCMV-seropositive and one was HCMV-seronegative. The study sequenced eight donors, all healthy volunteers chosen at random: three men and five women. Findings and caveats that apply to the study as a whole: Those dominant clonotypes were again the most abundant among CD3+CD56-NKG2C+ cells in a few donors, at 28.3-60.1%. Whether the expanded NKG2C-expressing T cell clones were specific for HCMV antigens remained unclear. In about 6 donors, the dominant CD3+CD56+NKG2C+ clonotypes were found to rank among the top 10 CD8+ clonotypes and to make up 1.0-7.0% of CD8+ T cells.

The sample was run on an Illumina HiSeq 2000. TCR beta cDNA libraries were made by 5'RACE template switching that added a universal primer site and unique molecular identifiers. Synthesis of cDNA was primed from the TCR beta constant segment and was followed by two consecutive PCR amplification steps. On the authors' methods: MIGEC handled demultiplexing of the reads and grouping by UMI, while MiTCR was used to assemble and quantify clonotypes. Only TCR cDNA sequences supported by at least two reads were kept to exclude erroneous sequences. The tcR package was used for downstream repertoire analysis, and clonotypes were matched across fractions by CDR3 nucleotide sequence plus V segment. VDJmatch was used to annotate antigen specificity against VDJdb, with one amino acid substitution in CDR3 permitted. After the reads were reprocessed by TCRdb, one entry was made per CDR3 protein sequence, with no DNA. The V and J calls, along with clone size, are taken from TCRdb and not from the paper's own processing. The sample table holds about 370,000 distinct CDR3 sequences. Around 11% of the sample goes to the ten largest clones.

Inclusive of the bounding cysteine and phenylalanine, the CDR3 is 15 residues long. DNA is not recorded here. Sequences SGHVS (CDR1) and FQNEAQ (CDR2) are obtained from the germline V gene. A commercial ELISA kit detecting HCMV-specific IgG in serum was used to determine HCMV serostatus. Peripheral blood mononuclear cells were isolated from blood by Ficoll density gradient centrifugation. The TCR originated in a woman aged 45 to 65 in good health. Donor details come from another sample of the same person, matched by shared clones. The sequencing sample was made of blood T cells: a sorted CD56 or NKG2C T cell subset, CD4+ or CD8+ T cells, or bulk PBMC T cells (not recorded which). The rearrangement joined TRBV7-8 to TRBJ2-7; the TCRdb call, TRBD2, lacks DNA for checking. This receptor carries the CDR3 CASSLWREGFDEQYF.